This T cell receptor (beta chain) was documented in a study of shared clonotypes between healthy human individuals. Whole-study context: The study used three CD4 naive, three CD4 memory, two CD8 naive and one CD8 memory plate per donor. Notes on the study in general: Donor clonotype sharing was expected to depend on sequencing depth. Among the subsets, naive ones generally showed larger estimated richness than memory ones.

Worth noting for this clone: No antigen is known for it.

Naive CD8 isolation took CD45RO-negative cells positively selected for CCR7 and excluded terminally differentiated effector memory CD45RA+ cells. Clones were read by immunoSEQ multiplex PCR, and TCRdb kept only the in-frame ones, dropping some. Here the sample spans around 1,900,000 clones, just over 90% being singletons. V shed 1 base and J shed 6 bases, with 16 bases lying between them. This CDR3 region has 15 residues. From germline, CDR1 is SGHAT and CDR2 FQNNGV. The sequence derives from a man between 18 and 35 years old in good health. Some clones in this sample may be carry-over from other donors' samples. Sequenced input: naive CD8+ T cells from PBMCs. The genes are TRBV11-2 and TRBJ2-7; tentatively, D is TRBD1 or TRBD2 (5 bases each). The CDR3 nucleotides are TGTGCCAGCAGCTTAGGTGCCAGGGAGTACCTCGAGCAGTACTTC. Translating gives CASSLGAREYLEQYF.